The 18 T cell receptor beta chains presented below share a single source sample, sequenced in a study of cytomegalovirus exposure and HLA in healthy donors. Primers for the PCR totalled 60 Vbeta and 13 Jbeta. Method: immunoSEQ multiplex PCR; TCRdb's copy keeps in-frame clones and lacks some. The sample lists roughly 150,000 clones, around 80% occurring once. The sequenced sample was PBMCs. These receptors came from a young man in good health and CMV-seropositive.

The V and J genes are TRBV27 and TRBJ2-5; TRBD1 aligns across 9 bases. Germline CDR1 and CDR2: MNHEY and SMNVEV (reference sequence). The CDR3 contains 15 residues. The V and J ends lost 5 bases and 5 bases, in that order; junction bases with no gene match: 9. CDR3 DNA sequence: TGTGCCAGCAGTGCCTGGACAGGGGCGGTGGAGACCCAGTACTTC. Its translation: CASSAWTGAVETQYF.

The V call is TRBV6-6, the J call TRBJ2-3, with 8 bases lining up with TRBD2. This CDR3 region has 14 residues. CDR1 and CDR2 from the germline V gene are MNHNY and SVGAGI (reference sequence). Trimming cost V 7 bases and J 2 bases; bases outside gene matches: 5. CDR3 in amino acids: CASTPGGATDTQYF. The CDR3 coding sequence is TGTGCCAGCACCCCCGGGGGGGCCACAGATACGCAGTATTTT.

V is TRBV18 and J is TRBJ2-3; 8 nucleotides agree with TRBD1. This CDR3 comprises 14 residues. From germline, CDR1 is KGHSH and CDR2 LQKENI. The trim removed 4 bases at V and 6 bases at J, leaving 6 bases unmatched. The CDR3 DNA sequence: TGTGCCAGCTCACTAGTCTACAGGGGGGATACGCAGTATTTT. This sequence encodes CASSLVYRGDTQYF.

The chain combines TRBV11-2 with TRBJ1-1; D call uncertain. This CDR3 contains 16 residues. Germline V CDR1 and CDR2: SGHAT, FQNNGV. V dropped 1 base and J dropped 0 bases, with 12 bases sitting between them. DNA for the CDR3: TGTGCCAGCAGCTTAGCGGGCATCGGGGTGAACACTGAAGCTTTCTTT. This translates into CASSLAGIGVNTEAFF.

This clone was counted a single time. The chain uses TRBV27 and TRBJ2-3; 9 bases match TRBD1. Germline CDR1 and CDR2: MNHEY and SMNVEV (reference sequence). CDR3 size: 14 residues. J lost 3 bases, V lost 5 bases, and 3 bases had no gene match. The CDR3 bases are TGTGCCAGCAGTACCGGGACAGGGACAGATACGCAGTATTTT. Translated, it gives CASSTGTGTDTQYF.

The chain has TRBV28 and TRBJ2-1; 11 bases are shared with TRBD2. With V trimmed by 1 base and J by 7 bases, 9 bases remained unmatched. Per germline, CDR1 MDHEN and CDR2 SYDVKM. The CDR3 has 17 amino acids. CDR3 nucleotides: TGTGCCAGCAGTTTATTTGGTAGCGGGAGGGTCGGAAATGAGCAGTTCTTC. It codes for CASSLFGSGRVGNEQFF.

The V and J genes are TRBV7-8 and TRBJ1-4; 7 nucleotides match TRBD1. Germline V gene sequence: CDR1 SGHVS, CDR2 FQNEAQ. The J segment lost 8 bases and the V segment lost 6 bases, leaving 6 bases of the junction unmatched. This CDR3 is 13 amino acids long. The CDR3 DNA reads as TGTGCCAGCAGGCAGGGGGTGTTGGAAAAACTGTTTTTT. Protein sequence: CASRQGVLEKLFF.

This clone was counted a single time. The chain couples TRBV13 to TRBJ1-2; D might be TRBD1 (6 bases). Trimming shortened V by 2 bases and J by 6 bases, and 10 bases separated the two germline ends. Looked up from germline, CDR1 is PRHDT and CDR2 is FYEKMQ (reference sequence). The CDR3 is 13 residues long. Written as DNA, the CDR3 is TGTGCCAGCAGCTTACAGGGGTTAGATGGCTACACCTTC. Protein: CASSLQGLDGYTF.

This clone was found a few times. The gene calls are TRBV4-1 and TRBJ2-5, with 9 positions matching TRBD2. Germline V CDR1 and CDR2: MGHRA, YSYEKL. V was clipped by 3 bases and J by 4 bases; unmatched bases: 6. The CDR3 sequence is 15 residues long. The CDR3 reads CASSQRGLAGETQYF. CDR3 DNA: TGCGCCAGCAGCCAGCGGGGACTAGCCGGAGAGACCCAGTACTTC.

This clone was observed a few times. The chain is built from TRBV6-5 and TRBJ2-7; 9 bases fit TRBD1. CDR3 length: 13 residues. The trim removed 5 bases at V and 5 bases at J, leaving 4 bases unmatched. CDR1 and CDR2 (germline): MNHEY, SVGAGI. The DNA for the CDR3 is TGTGCCAGCAGTAACAGGGGGCGCGACGAGCAGTACTTC. This translates into CASSNRGRDEQYF.

This CDR3 reads CASSPHLSTSGNTIYF. Here the CDR3 DNA reads TGTGCCAGTAGTCCCCACCTCAGTACCTCTGGAAACACCATATATTTT. The chain is built from TRBV19 and TRBJ1-3; no definite D call. Germline V lookup: CDR1 LNHDA, CDR2 SQIVND (reference sequence). Trimming pared 5 bases from V and 0 bases from J, leaving 14 bases between. The length of the CDR3 is 16 residues.

This clone was seen a few times. This chain connects TRBV10-3 to TRBJ2-7, with 8 bases that match TRBD1. V lost 6 bases, J lost 7 bases, and 11 bases stayed unmatched. Germline CDR1 and CDR2: ENHRY and SYGVKD. This CDR3 is built from 14 residues. CDR3 residues: CAISVRDRLGEQYF. CDR3 nucleotide sequence: TGTGCCATCAGCGTGAGGGACAGGTTGGGGGAGCAGTACTTC.

The CDR3 loop reads CASVSPGASGAHSYEQYF. CDR3 DNA sequence: TGTGCCAGCGTCTCCCCGGGGGCTAGCGGGGCTCACTCCTACGAGCAGTACTTC. The V gene is TRBV28, the J gene TRBJ2-7; TRBD2 matches at 9 bases. CDR3 length: 18 amino acids. Germline V lookup: CDR1 MDHEN, CDR2 SYDVKM. V shed 8 bases, J shed 0 bases, and the junction held 17 bases outside the gene matches.

The V call is TRBV30, the J call TRBJ1-5; D is unclear. CDR3 length equals 14 residues. Trimming stripped 0 bases from V and 0 bases from J, with 6 bases between. CDR1 is GTSNPN, CDR2 SVGIG, per germline (reference sequence). The CDR3 reads CAWSVAHSNQPQHF. The CDR3, as DNA: TGTGCCTGGAGTGTAGCGCATAGCAATCAGCCCCAGCATTTT.

V usage is TRBV6-5 and J usage is TRBJ1-1, with unresolved D. CDR1 MNHEY and CDR2 SVGAGI come from the germline V gene. CDR3 length: 12 residues. V was cut by 8 bases and J by 6 bases, with 13 bases left in between. CDR3 coding DNA: TGTGCCAGCGGAGGGAGGTTCTCTGAAGCTTTCTTT. This gives the protein CASGGRFSEAFF.

This clone was counted a single time. The V and J genes are TRBV4-3 and TRBJ1-2, with TRBD1 matching 8 bases. This CDR3 is 16 amino acids long. V lost 1 base to trimming and J lost 7 bases; unmatched junction nucleotides: 11. The germline V gene encodes CDR1 LGHNA and CDR2 YSLEER. The CDR3 coding sequence is TGCGCCAGCAGCCAAGGGACAGGGTGGAGTGATGGTGGCTACACCTTC. The encoded protein is CASSQGTGWSDGGYTF.

The gene calls are TRBV4-3 and TRBJ1-5, with D perhaps TRBD1 (6 bases). The CDR3 has 16 residues. V shed 5 bases and J shed 4 bases, with 18 bases lying between them. Germline CDR1 LGHNA, CDR2 YSLEER. The CDR3 loop reads CASSINPGQGNQPQHF. CDR3 DNA sequence: TGCGCCAGCAGCATTAATCCGGGCCAGGGGAATCAGCCCCAGCATTTT.

This chain's CDR3 is CASSGGSLAKNIQYF. CDR3 nucleotide sequence: TGTGCCAGCAGTGGAGGGTCCCTAGCCAAAAACATTCAGTACTTC. V and J are TRBV2 and TRBJ2-4; D is possibly TRBD2 (5 bases). Per the germline V gene, CDR1 is SNHLY and CDR2 is FYNNEI. This CDR3 spans 15 amino acids. Trimming cost V 4 bases and J 0 bases, with 10 bases left between them.